This passage covers 20 T cell receptor beta chains from one sample sequenced in a study of shared clonotypes between healthy human individuals. Clones were sequenced by immunoSEQ multiplex PCR, and TCRdb holds only the in-frame ones, with some missing. The sample carries around 2.3 million clones, approximately 94% recorded once. The material sequenced was naive CD4+ T cells sorted from blood. Subset noted: CD45RA+ positively selected. The source is a man aged 18-30 years in good health.

The chain combines TRBV4-3 with TRBJ2-1, with 9 nucleotides matching TRBD2. The CDR3 extends over 16 amino acids. V lost 3 bases, J lost 4 bases, and 7 bases stayed unmatched. Germline loops: CDR1 LGHNA, CDR2 YSLEER. The DNA of the CDR3 is TGCGCCAGCAGCCAGGAGTTAGCGGGGGCTTACAATGAGCAGTTCTTC. Translating gives CASSQELAGAYNEQFF.

The chain combines TRBV12-5 with TRBJ2-7; the match to TRBD2 covers 9 bases. With V trimmed by 4 bases and J by 5 bases, 6 bases remained unmatched. The length of the CDR3 is 14 residues. Per germline, CDR1 LGHNT and CDR2 FRNRAP. The CDR3 sequence is CASGSSGRLNEQYF. In nucleotides, the CDR3 is TGTGCTAGTGGTTCGAGCGGGAGGCTCAACGAGCAGTACTTC.

V usage is TRBV2 and J usage is TRBJ2-7, with 11 bases identical to TRBD1. V lost 5 bases to trimming and J lost 4 bases; unmatched junction nucleotides: 4. Germline lookup yields CDR1 SNHLY and CDR2 FYNNEI. This CDR3 spans 14 amino acids. The CDR3 DNA follows: TGTGCCAGCAGTCCGGGACAGGGGGTTTACGAGCAGTACTTC. It encodes CASSPGQGVYEQYF.

The rearrangement joins TRBV5-4 to TRBJ2-1, with D possibly TRBD2 on 6 matching bases. The germline V gene encodes CDR1 SGHNT and CDR2 YYREEE (reference sequence). This CDR3 is built from 14 residues. Deletions cut 0 bases from V and 7 bases from J, with 11 bases between. In nucleotides, the CDR3 is TGTGCCAGCAGCTTGGATAGCGGCGGTAATGAGCAGTTCTTC. As protein: CASSLDSGGNEQFF.

The chain recombines TRBV11-2 with TRBJ2-3; 9 bases match TRBD1. This CDR3 is built from 15 residues. Germline V lookup: CDR1 SGHAT, CDR2 FQNNGV. Trimming at V came to 5 bases and at J to 3 bases, leaving 6 bases not matched to a gene. CDR3 region: CASSRGTGSTDTQYF. CDR3 in DNA: TGTGCCAGCAGCCGCGGGACAGGGTCTACAGATACGCAGTATTTT.

The V and J genes are TRBV27 and TRBJ1-2, with D possibly matching TRBD1 (5 bases). Trimming left V 10 bases short and J 4 bases short, with 10 bases between. Germline lookup yields CDR1 MNHEY and CDR2 SMNVEV (reference sequence). CDR3 length: 11 residues. The CDR3 sequence: CATRGLYGYTF. The CDR3 nucleotides read TGTGCCACCCGGGGCCTCTATGGCTACACCTTC.

Points on this clone: The sample contains more than one DNA sequence encoding this CDR3. The rearrangement links TRBV9 to TRBJ2-7; 12 nucleotides agree with TRBD2. This CDR3 region has 15 residues. The junction had 4 bases not matched to a gene; V was cut back by 4 bases and J by 2 bases. CDR1 and CDR2 (germline): SGDLS, YYNGEE. CDR3 loop: CASSSGTSGPYEQYF. Written as DNA, the CDR3 is TGTGCCAGCAGCTCCGGGACTAGCGGGCCCTACGAGCAGTACTTC.

The CDR3, as DNA: TGCAGCGTTGGAGTCAAAAGCTCCTACAATGAGCAGTTCTTC. This encodes CSVGVKSSYNEQFF. The genes are TRBV29-1 and TRBJ2-1; D gene unclear. Trimming left V 4 bases short and J 0 bases short, with 10 bases between. This CDR3 contains 14 residues. Germline V lookup: CDR1 SQVTM, CDR2 ANQGSEA.

This chain links TRBV6-6 with TRBJ2-1; maybe TRBD2 (5 bases). Deletions cut 6 bases from V and 7 bases from J, with 7 bases between. The CDR3 has 11 amino acids. CDR1 is MNHNY, CDR2 SVGAGI, per germline (reference sequence). The chain's CDR3 is CASRAGNEQFF. CDR3 nucleotides: TGTGCCAGCAGGGCGGGTAATGAGCAGTTCTTC.

The chain recombines TRBV19 with TRBJ1-2, with a tentative D call TRBD1 (6 bases). Deletions cut 7 bases from V and 2 bases from J, with 11 bases between. This CDR3 is built from 13 residues. The germline CDR1 and CDR2 sequences are LNHDA and SQIVND (reference sequence). CDR3 bases: TGTGCCAGTACTCTACAGGGCAACTATGGCTACACCTTC. It encodes CASTLQGNYGYTF. The whole variable domain, remainder taken from reference TRBV19 and TRBJ1-2, is DGGITQSPKYLFRKEGQNVTLSCEQNLNHDAMYWYRQDPGQGLRLIYYSQIVNDFQKGDIAEGYSVSREKKESFPLTVTSAQKNPTAFYLCASTLQGNYGYTFGSGTRLTVV.

The gene calls are TRBV9 and TRBJ2-2, with 8 bases identical to TRBD1. The ends lost 2 bases at V and 2 bases at J; junction bases unmatched: 8. Germline V lookup: CDR1 SGDLS, CDR2 YYNGEE. CDR3 size: 17 residues. The CDR3 loop reads CASSVARTGKNTGELFF. CDR3 sequence (DNA): TGTGCCAGCAGCGTCGCCCGGACAGGGAAAAACACCGGGGAGCTGTTTTTT.

The chain carries TRBV19 and TRBJ1-1; a weak D match, TRBD1 (6 bases). Germline V CDR1 and CDR2: LNHDA, SQIVND (reference sequence). V was clipped by 4 bases and J by 0 bases, with 15 bases between them. This CDR3 is built from 16 residues. CDR3 protein: CASSRQENLMNTEAFF. In DNA, the CDR3 is TGTGCCAGTAGTAGACAGGAGAACCTCATGAACACTGAAGCTTTCTTT. The variable domain in full, completed from reference TRBV19 and TRBJ1-1, reads DGGITQSPKYLFRKEGQNVTLSCEQNLNHDAMYWYRQDPGQGLRLIYYSQIVNDFQKGDIAEGYSVSREKKESFPLTVTSAQKNPTAFYLCASSRQENLMNTEAFFGQGTRLTVV.

This chain uses TRBV18 with TRBJ2-7; D possibly uses TRBD1 or TRBD2 (5 bases each). The CDR3 totals 12 residues. Germline CDR1 and CDR2: KGHSH and LQKENI. V shed 8 bases and J shed 3 bases, with 11 bases lying between them. The chain's CDR3 is CASTGTDYEQYF. The CDR3 coding sequence is TGTGCCAGCACGGGGACCGACTACGAGCAGTACTTC.

The chain uses TRBV7-9 and TRBJ2-7; D is possibly TRBD2 (6 bases). This CDR3 spans 15 amino acids. Germline lookup yields CDR1 SEHNR and CDR2 FQNEAQ (reference sequence). The V gene lost 1 base and the J gene lost 0 bases, with 10 bases spanning the gap. CDR3 sequence (DNA): TGTGCCAGCAGCTTAGAATCCGGGGGCTCCTACGAGCAGTACTTC. This sequence encodes CASSLESGGSYEQYF.

The genes are TRBV20-1 and TRBJ2-1; unclear D gene. The length of the CDR3 is 10 residues. Germline CDR1 reads DFQATT; CDR2 reads SNEGSKA (reference sequence). CDR3 protein: CSSKGNEQFF. The CDR3 DNA is TGCAGCTCTAAGGGCAATGAGCAGTTCTTC.

The V and J genes are TRBV11-3 and TRBJ2-2; 11 bases agree with TRBD1. CDR1 and CDR2 from the germline V gene are SGHNT and YENEEA. This CDR3 is built from 16 residues. V lost 4 bases to trimming and J lost 6 bases; unmatched junction nucleotides: 7. The CDR3: CASSSRTGGAAGELFF. The CDR3 coding sequence is TGTGCCAGCAGCTCACGGACAGGGGGCGCGGCCGGGGAGCTGTTTTTT.

This sequence joins TRBV5-1 and TRBJ2-5; no clear D gene. In germline, CDR1 is SGHRS, CDR2 YFSETQ. The CDR3 consists of 13 residues. V was pared by 0 bases and J by 4 bases, with 7 bases between. CDR3 in DNA: TGCGCCAGCAGCTTGGTTACCGGAGAGACCCAGTACTTC. Its protein product is CASSLVTGETQYF. The full variable domain, in which reference TRBV5-1 and TRBJ2-5 provide the parts outside the CDR3, is KAGVTQTPRYLIKTRGQQVTLSCSPISGHRSVSWYQQTPGQGLQFLFEYFSETQRNKGNFPGRFSGRQFSNSRSEMNVSTLELGDSALYLCASSLVTGETQYFGPGTRLLVL.

J is TRBJ2-5 and V is TRBV18; a weak D match, TRBD1 (5 bases). The germline V and J ends were trimmed by 3 bases and 2 bases, with 10 bases remaining between them. CDR1 KGHSH and CDR2 LQKENI come from the germline V gene. The CDR3 totals 14 residues. The DNA for the CDR3 is TGTGCCAGCTCACCGAAGGGGATACAAGAGACCCAGTACTTC. This translates into CASSPKGIQETQYF.

The genes are TRBV5-4 and TRBJ2-2; unclear D gene. The germline gives CDR1 SGHNT, CDR2 YYREEE (reference sequence). Trimming removed 5 bases at V and 5 bases at J, with 16 bases between. CDR3 size: 15 residues. The CDR3 here is CASSPSGAGTGELFF. The CDR3 DNA reads TGTGCCAGCAGTCCGTCCGGAGCTGGAACCGGGGAGCTGTTTTTT.

V and J are TRBV7-3 and TRBJ1-2; D is possibly TRBD1 (5 bases). Trimming removed 5 bases at V and 8 bases at J, with 18 bases between. Germline CDR1 is SGHTA and CDR2 is FQGTGA. CDR3 length: 14 residues. The CDR3 DNA sequence: TGTGCCAGCAGCCCCTCCCGGGACTTAGGAGGCTACACCTTC. Encoded protein: CASSPSRDLGGYTF.